The rows below give T cell receptor beta chains drawn from one sample of a study of blood T cell repertoires in COVID-19. TCRdb keeps only in-frame clones here, not all; method: immunoSEQ multiplex PCR. The sample yields 40,000 to 65,000 clones, 70% to 90% seen once. The sequenced sample consisted of peripheral blood. The receptors derive from a man aged 65-85 years with active COVID-19. CDR3s include the opening cysteine and the closing phenylalanine or tryptophan. The D gene is left open where the match is weak. Clone size is stated in some rows and not others, as once, few, many or a class when expanded.

V gene	D gene	clone size	J gene	CDR3 DNA	CDR3 protein
TRBV2	TRBD1	NA	TRBJ2-7	TGTGCCAGCAGCGACGTCCCGGACAGGGTGGGGTACTTC	CASSDVPDRVGYF
TRBV4-1	TRBD2	NA	TRBJ2-3	TGCGCCAGCAGCCTCCGTAGCGGGGGGGCCGAAGATACGCAGTATTTT	CASSLRSGGAEDTQYF
TRBV19	NA	NA	TRBJ1-1	TGCGCCAGTAGTATTTGGGGGCTAGACACTGAAGCTTTCTTT	CASSIWGLDTEAFF
TRBV4-3	NA	NA	TRBJ1-6	TGCGCCAGCAGCCAAGAGAGGGTTTCACCCCTCCACTTT	CASSQERVSPLHF
TRBV29-1	NA	few	TRBJ2-3	TGCAGCGTTGAACCAGGGTTGAGCACAGATACGCAGTATTTT	CSVEPGLSTDTQYF
TRBV6-5	NA	NA	TRBJ2-7	TGTGCCAGCAGTTACTCAAGGGGGTACGAGCAGTACTTC	CASSYSRGYEQYF
TRBV4-3	TRBD1	NA	TRBJ2-4	TGCGCCAGCAGCCAGGGGACAGGGAATAGGATGGACAAAAACATTCAGTACTTC	CASSQGTGNRMDKNIQYF
TRBV18	TRBD1	NA	TRBJ1-2	TGTGCCAGCTCACCAGGGACAGAAACCTATGGCTACACCTTC	CASSPGTETYGYTF
TRBV12-2	NA	NA	TRBJ1-2	TGTGCAAGTCGCAACCAGGCCCCCAAACCTAACTATGGCTACACCTTC	CASRNQAPKPNYGYTF
TRBV6-6	NA	NA	TRBJ1-1	TGTGCCCTCAAGAGACAGCCAAACACTGAAGCTTTCTTT	CALKRQPNTEAFF
TRBV29-1	NA	NA	TRBJ2-1	TGCAGCGTTGATCCCTTCCAGGGTTACAATGAGCAGTTCTTC	CSVDPFQGYNEQFF
TRBV5-4	NA	NA	TRBJ1-2	TGTGCCAGCAGCTCCGGAGCGCGATATGGCTACACCTTC	CASSSGARYGYTF
TRBV4-2	NA	NA	TRBJ1-2	TGTGCCAGCAGCCAAGTCGGGGAGGTTAACTATGGCTACACCTTC	CASSQVGEVNYGYTF
TRBV3-1/TRBV3-2	NA	NA	TRBJ1-1	TGTGCCAGCAGCCAAGAACAGGTTCTGAACACTGAAGCTTTCTTT	CASSQEQVLNTEAFF
TRBV11-2	NA	NA	TRBJ1-1	TGTGCCAGCAGTCGAGGGGGGAACACTGAAGCTTTCTTT	CASSRGGNTEAFF
TRBV7-3	TRBD1	NA	TRBJ1-2	TGTGCCAGCAGCGACGACAGGGACGACTATGGCTACACCTTC	CASSDDRDDYGYTF
TRBV7-2	TRBD2	NA	TRBJ2-1	TGTGCCAGCAGCTTAGCCAGAGCGGGGGGAGGTCTCGATGAGCAGTTCTTC	CASSLARAGGGLDEQFF
TRBV18	TRBD1	NA	TRBJ2-7	TGTGCCAGCTCACCTCCCGGGACAGCCCTCTACGAGCAGTACTTC	CASSPPGTALYEQYF
TRBV7-7	NA	few	TRBJ2-2	TGTGCCAGCAGGGCAATTCAGGGAGAGGGGGACACCGGGGAGCTGTTTTTT	CASRAIQGEGDTGELFF
TRBV21-1	NA	once	TRBJ1-2	TGTGCCAGCAGTAAGGGGACACGGTGGTACTATGGCTACACCTTC	CASSKGTRWYYGYTF
TRBV24-1	TRBD1	once	TRBJ2-2	TGTGCCACCAGTGCCAGCATCGGGACAGGGGCCAACACCGGGGAGCTGTTTTTT	CATSASIGTGANTGELFF
TRBV6-5	TRBD1	NA	TRBJ2-5	TGTGCCAGCAGCTCCCCCGACAGGGGTCAAGAGACCCAGTACTTC	CASSSPDRGQETQYF
TRBV6-5	TRBD1	medium-sized	TRBJ2-7	TGTGCCAGCAAGGGGACAGGGGGCGCCTCCGAGCAGTACTTC	CASKGTGGASEQYF
TRBV6-4	TRBD2	NA	TRBJ2-3	TGTGCCAGCAGTGACTCAGCGGGGGAAACAGATACGCAGTATTTT	CASSDSAGETDTQYF
TRBV19	NA	once	TRBJ1-5	TGTGCCAGTAGCCAGATTAATAGCAATCAGCCCCAGCATTTT	CASSQINSNQPQHF
TRBV9	NA	NA	TRBJ1-1	TGTGCCAGCAGCGGATTTGGCCCCAGCACTGAAGCTTTCTTT	CASSGFGPSTEAFF
TRBV3-1/TRBV3-2	NA	few	TRBJ1-1	TGTGCCAGCAGCTCCCACAGCAGGGGCAGGGAAGCTTTCTTT	CASSSHSRGREAFF
TRBV9	TRBD2	NA	TRBJ2-3	TGTGCCAGCAGTGGGGGAGGGCGGGGCCCCGTTGGAGATACGCAGTATTTT	CASSGGGRGPVGDTQYF
TRBV3-1/TRBV3-2	NA	once	TRBJ1-1	TGTGCCAGCAGCCAAGTCAGGGGAGGGACTGAAGCTTTCTTT	CASSQVRGGTEAFF
TRBV27	TRBD1	NA	TRBJ2-7	TGTGCCAGCAGTTTAGTCGGGACAGGACTACCCTACGAGCAGTACTTC	CASSLVGTGLPYEQYF
TRBV10-3	NA	NA	TRBJ1-5	TGTGCCTCGTGGGGCGGGCGGGGTGTCGATCAGCCCCAGCATTTT	CASWGGRGVDQPQHF
TRBV15	NA	once	TRBJ1-5	TGTGCCACCAGCAGGGAGACTTATAGCAATCAGCCCCAGCATTTT	CATSRETYSNQPQHF
TRBV24-1	TRBD1	NA	TRBJ2-3	TGTGCCACCAGTGATTTTAGGGGGCTGGGCCAGTATTTT	CATSDFRGLGQYF
TRBV5-1	TRBD1	NA	TRBJ2-1	TGCGCCAGCAGCGAGACAGGGACCTCCTACAATGAGCAGTTCTTC	CASSETGTSYNEQFF
TRBV4-3	TRBD2	NA	TRBJ2-7	TGCGCCAGCAGCCAAGTCGTAGGGACTAGCGGGGATACCTACGAGCAGTACTTC	CASSQVVGTSGDTYEQYF
TRBV7-3	TRBD2	NA	TRBJ2-1	TGTGCCAGCAGCACAACTAGCGGGGCGTTCGGTGAGCAGTTCTTC	CASSTTSGAFGEQFF
TRBV19	NA	NA	TRBJ1-1	TGTGCCAGTACCTTCCAGGGAGGCACTGAAGCTTTCTTT	CASTFQGGTEAFF
TRBV7-2	NA	NA	TRBJ1-6	TGTGCCAGCAGCCGCCGGGACACCTATAATTCACCCCTCCACTTT	CASSRRDTYNSPLHF
TRBV9	NA	NA	TRBJ1-2	TGTGCCAGCAGCCCTAGGGGAGGCGGCTACACCTTC	CASSPRGGGYTF
TRBV18	NA	NA	TRBJ2-5	TGTGCCAGCTCACCACGAGGGACAACCCAAGAGACCCAGTACTTC	CASSPRGTTQETQYF
TRBV25-1	TRBD1	NA	TRBJ1-1	TGTGCCAGCAGTGAACCCGGACAGGGGAGGACTGAAGCTTTCTTT	CASSEPGQGRTEAFF
TRBV24-1	TRBD1	NA	TRBJ2-5	TGTGCCACCAGTGAGGGGACAGGGGGCGGGATGGAGACCCAGTACTTC	CATSEGTGGGMETQYF
TRBV6-2/TRBV6-3	NA	NA	TRBJ1-1	TGTGCCAGCAGTAAGGCAGGGGAAGGGACTGAAGCTTTCTTT	CASSKAGEGTEAFF
TRBV5-1	NA	NA	TRBJ1-2	TGCGCCAGCAGTTACGAGGGATTGTATGGCTACACCTTC	CASSYEGLYGYTF